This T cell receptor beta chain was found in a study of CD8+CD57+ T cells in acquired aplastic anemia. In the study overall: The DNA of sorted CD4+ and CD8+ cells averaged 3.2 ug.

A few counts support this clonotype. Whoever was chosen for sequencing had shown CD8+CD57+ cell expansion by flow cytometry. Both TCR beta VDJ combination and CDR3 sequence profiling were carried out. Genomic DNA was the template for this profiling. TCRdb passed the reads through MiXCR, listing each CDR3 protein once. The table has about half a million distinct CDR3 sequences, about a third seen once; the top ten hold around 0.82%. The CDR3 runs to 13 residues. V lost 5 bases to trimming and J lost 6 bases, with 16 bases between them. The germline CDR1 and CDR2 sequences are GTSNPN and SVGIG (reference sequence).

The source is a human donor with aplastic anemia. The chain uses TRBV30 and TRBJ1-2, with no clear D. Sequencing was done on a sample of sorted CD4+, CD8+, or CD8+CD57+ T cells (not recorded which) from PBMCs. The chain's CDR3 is CAWSTSQHHGYTF. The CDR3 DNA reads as TGTGCCTGGTCGACCTCCCAACACCATGGCTACACCTTC. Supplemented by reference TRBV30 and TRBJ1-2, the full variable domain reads SQTIHQWPATLVQPVGSPLSLECTVEGTSNPNLYWYRQAAGRGLQLLFYSVGIGQISSEVPQNLSASRPQDRQFILSSKKLLLSDSGFYLCAWSTSQHHGYTFGSGTRLTVV.